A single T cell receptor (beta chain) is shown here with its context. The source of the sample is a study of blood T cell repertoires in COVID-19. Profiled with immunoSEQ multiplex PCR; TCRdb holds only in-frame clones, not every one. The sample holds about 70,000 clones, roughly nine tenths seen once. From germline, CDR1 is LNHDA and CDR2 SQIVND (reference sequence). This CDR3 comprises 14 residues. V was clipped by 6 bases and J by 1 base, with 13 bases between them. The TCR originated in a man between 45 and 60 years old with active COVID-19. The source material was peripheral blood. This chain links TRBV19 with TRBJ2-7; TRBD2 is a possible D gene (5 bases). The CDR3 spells CASSPTGLSYEQYF. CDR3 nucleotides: TGTGCCAGTAGCCCTACGGGGTTATCCTACGAGCAGTACTTC.